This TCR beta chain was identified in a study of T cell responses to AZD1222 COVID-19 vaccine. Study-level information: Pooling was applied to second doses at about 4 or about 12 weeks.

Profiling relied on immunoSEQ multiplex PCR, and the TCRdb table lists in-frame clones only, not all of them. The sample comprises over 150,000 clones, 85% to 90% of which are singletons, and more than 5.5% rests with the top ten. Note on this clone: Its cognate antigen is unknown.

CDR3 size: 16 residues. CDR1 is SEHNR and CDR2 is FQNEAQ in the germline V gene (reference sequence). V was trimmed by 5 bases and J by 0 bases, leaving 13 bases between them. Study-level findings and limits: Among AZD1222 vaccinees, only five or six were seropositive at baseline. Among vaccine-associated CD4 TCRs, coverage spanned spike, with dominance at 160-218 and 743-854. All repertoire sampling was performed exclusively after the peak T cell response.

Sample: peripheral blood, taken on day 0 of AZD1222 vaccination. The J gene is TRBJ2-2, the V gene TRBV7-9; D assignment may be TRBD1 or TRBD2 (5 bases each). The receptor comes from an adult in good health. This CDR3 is CASSLRTGPNTGELFF. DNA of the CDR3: TGTGCCAGCAGCCTACGGACGGGGCCGAACACCGGGGAGCTGTTTTTT. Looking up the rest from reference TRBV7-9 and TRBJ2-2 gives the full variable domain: DTGVSQNPRHKITKRGQNVTFRCDPISEHNRLYWYRQTLGQGPEFLTYFQNEAQLEKSRLLSDRFSAERPKGSFSTLEIQRTEQGDSAMYLCASSLRTGPNTGELFFGEGSRLTVL.